The present T cell receptor (beta chain) was sequenced within a study of T cell responses to AZD1222 COVID-19 vaccine. Study-wide points: Reportedly, close to half of spike-specific TCRs are directed against unmutated variant regions. Regions 160-218 and 743-854 held dominance among vaccine-associated CD4 TCRs, which spanned spike. Spike-specific TCR breadth and depth rose after two AZD1222 doses. Donors were mostly white British, more females; clonal diversity possibly underestimated.

Points on this clone: Its antigen remains unknown.

Sequenced by immunoSEQ multiplex PCR; TCRdb stores in-frame clones only, minus some. The sample records about 140,000 clones, roughly 89% being singletons. The sequenced sample was peripheral blood, obtained on day 0 of AZD1222 vaccination. This TCR was recovered from an adult in good health.

In nucleotides, the CDR3 is TGTGCCAGCAGCCGCCTTAGGCGGGAGAATGAGCAGTTCTTC. It is translated as CASSRLRRENEQFF. The chain carries TRBV3-1 (or the pseudogene TRBV3-2) and TRBJ2-1, with 7 bases matching TRBD2. CDR3 size: 14 residues. With 4 bases clipped from V and 7 bases from J, the junction kept 7 bases outside the gene matches. CDR1 is LGHDT and CDR2 is YNNKEL in the germline V gene (reference sequence).